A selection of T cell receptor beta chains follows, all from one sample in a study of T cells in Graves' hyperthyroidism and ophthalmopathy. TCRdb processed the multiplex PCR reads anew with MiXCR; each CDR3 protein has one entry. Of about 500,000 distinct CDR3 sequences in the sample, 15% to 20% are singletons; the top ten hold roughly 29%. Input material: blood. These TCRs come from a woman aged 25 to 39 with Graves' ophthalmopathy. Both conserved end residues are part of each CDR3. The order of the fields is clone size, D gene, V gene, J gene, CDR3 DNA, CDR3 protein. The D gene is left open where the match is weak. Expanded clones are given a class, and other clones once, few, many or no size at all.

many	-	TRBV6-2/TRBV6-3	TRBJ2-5	TGTGCCAGCAGCCAAACTAGTATCGGGAAAGAGACCCAGTACTTC	CASSQTSIGKETQYF
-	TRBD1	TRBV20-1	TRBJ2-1	TGCAGTGCTCAATCACCTAACCGGGACAGGGGCGCGACTAGCTCCTACAATGAGCAGTTCTTC	CSAQSPNRDRGATSSYNEQFF
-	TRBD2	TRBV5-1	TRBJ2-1	TGCGCCAGCTGGTTTGAGGTACTAGCGGGAGAAACCGGCGAGCAGTTCTTC	CASWFEVLAGETGEQFF
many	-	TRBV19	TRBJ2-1	TGTGCCAGTACTAATGGGTTGTGGGGCCTTGGGGATAATGAGCAGTTCTTC	CASTNGLWGLGDNEQFF
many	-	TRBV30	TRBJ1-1	TGTGCCTGGAGTGTTGGGAGGAACACTGAAGCTTTCTTT	CAWSVGRNTEAFF
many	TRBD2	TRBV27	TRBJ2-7	TGTGCCAGCAGTCCCCGACGGGAGGGCTACGAGCAGTACTTC	CASSPRREGYEQYF
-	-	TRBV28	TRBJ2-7	TGTGCCAGCAGTCCGTGGGCAGGCGGGACCTCCCACTACGAGCAGTACTTC	CASSPWAGGTSHYEQYF
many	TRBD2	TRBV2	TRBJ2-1	TGTGCCAGCAGTATCGGGCTAGCGGGAGTTGAGCAGTTCTTC	CASSIGLAGVEQFF
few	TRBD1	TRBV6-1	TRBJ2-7	TGTGCCAGCAGTGAAGAAGGTTGGACAGGGGCTTACGAGCAGTACTTC	CASSEEGWTGAYEQYF
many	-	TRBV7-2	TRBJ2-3	TGTGCCAGCAGCGTAACGGGACCTCGAATGGGGGCAGATACGCAGTATTTT	CASSVTGPRMGADTQYF
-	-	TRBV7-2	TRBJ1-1	TGTGCCAGCAGCCCCAGGACCAGTTTCAACACTGAAGCTTTCTTT	CASSPRTSFNTEAFF
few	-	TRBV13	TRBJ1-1	TGTGCCAGCAGCCCCCTCAAGGGCCCAAACACTGAAGCTTTCTTT	CASSPLKGPNTEAFF
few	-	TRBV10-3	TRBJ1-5	TGTGCCATCAGTGATGAACGGAGCAATCAGCCCCAGCATTTT	CAISDERSNQPQHF
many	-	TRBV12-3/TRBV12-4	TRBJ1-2	TGTGCCAGCAGCTTCGGGGGCGCAAGAGTCTACACCTTC	CASSFGGARVYTF
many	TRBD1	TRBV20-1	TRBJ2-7	TGCAGTGCTGCCGGGGGACAGGGAGGGGACTACGAGCAGTACTTC	CSAAGGQGGDYEQYF
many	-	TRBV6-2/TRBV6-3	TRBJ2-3	TGTGCCAGCAGTTACCCCGAGACAGATACGCAGTATTTT	CASSYPETDTQYF
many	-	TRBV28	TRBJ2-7	TGTGCCAGCAACACCCCCCGGTCCGGCTCCTACGAGCAGTACTTC	CASNTPRSGSYEQYF
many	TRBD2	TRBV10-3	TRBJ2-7	TGTGCCGCCGCTGGGAGCGGGACCTACGAGCAGTACTTC	CAAAGSGTYEQYF
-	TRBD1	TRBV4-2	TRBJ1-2	TGTGCCAGCAGCCCACAACAGGGGTCCGGTAACTATGGCTACACCTTC	CASSPQQGSGNYGYTF
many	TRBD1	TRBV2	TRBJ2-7	TGTGCCAGCAGTGTGGACAGGGCCTACGAGCAGTACTTC	CASSVDRAYEQYF
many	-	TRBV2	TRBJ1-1	TGTGCCAGCAGTAACAGGGTTTCCGAAGCTTTCTTT	CASSNRVSEAFF
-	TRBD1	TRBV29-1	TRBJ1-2	TGCAGCGTTGAACAGGGGGCTCAGGGCTACACCTTC	CSVEQGAQGYTF
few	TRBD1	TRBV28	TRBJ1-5	TGTGCCAGCAGTTCGGGGGACAGGGCTACCATGATTAGCAATCAGCCCCAGCATTTT	CASSSGDRATMISNQPQHF
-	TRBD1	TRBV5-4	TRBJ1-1	TGTGCCAGCAGCCCGACAGGGTTTGGAGCTTTCTTT	CASSPTGFGAFF
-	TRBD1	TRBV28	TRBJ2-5	TGTGCCAGCAGACTTCCGGGACAGCACCAAGAGACCCAGTACTTC	CASRLPGQHQETQYF
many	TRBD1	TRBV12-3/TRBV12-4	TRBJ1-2	TGTGCCAGCAGTTTAGGACAGGGCTGGTATGGCTACACCTTC	CASSLGQGWYGYTF
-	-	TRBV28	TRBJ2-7	TGTGCCAGCAGTTTTTCGGGATTTCAGCAGTACTTC	CASSFSGFQQYF
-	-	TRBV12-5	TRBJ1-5	TGTGCTAGTGGTTTGGTACGCCCGACAGCCCAGCCCCAGCATTTT	CASGLVRPTAQPQHF
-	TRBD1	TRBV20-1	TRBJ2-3	TGCAGTGCACAACGCCGGACAGGGGGATATACATCGGATACGCAGTATTTT	CSAQRRTGGYTSDTQYF
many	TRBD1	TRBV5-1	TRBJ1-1	TGCGCCAGCAGCCTTATACAGGGGGCGGGTGAAGCTTTCTTT	CASSLIQGAGEAFF
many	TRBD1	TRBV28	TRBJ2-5	TGTGCCAGCAGTTCCCGGGACAGGGGGCTTTTTCGGGAGACCCAGTACTTC	CASSSRDRGLFRETQYF
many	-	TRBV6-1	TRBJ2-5	TGTGCCAGCAGTCCCGCGTCGGAGACCCAGTACTTC	CASSPASETQYF
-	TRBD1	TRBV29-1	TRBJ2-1	TGCAGCGTGCCGGGACAGGGGGCTTCGGAGCGGTGGTGGAATGAGCAGTTCTTC	CSVPGQGASERWWNEQFF
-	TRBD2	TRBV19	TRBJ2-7	TGTGCCAGTAGTACCCAAGCGGGAGCGGGAGAGCAGTACTTC	CASSTQAGAGEQYF
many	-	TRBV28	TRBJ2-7	TGTGCCAGCAGTTTAGGAGCCGTTTACGAGCAGTACTTC	CASSLGAVYEQYF
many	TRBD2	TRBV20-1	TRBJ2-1	TGCAGTGCTAGAGATCTGGCGGGAGTTTCCTACAATGAGCAGTTCTTC	CSARDLAGVSYNEQFF
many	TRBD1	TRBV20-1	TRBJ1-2	TGCAGTGCTAAGACAGGGGGAGTGGATGGCTACACCTTC	CSAKTGGVDGYTF
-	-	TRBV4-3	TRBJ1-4	TGCGCCAGCAGCCGGACCGACAGGACAACTAATGAAAAACTGTTTTTT	CASSRTDRTTNEKLFF
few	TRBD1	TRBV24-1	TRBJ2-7	TGTGCCACAAGACAGGGCTACGAGCAGTACTTC	CATRQGYEQYF
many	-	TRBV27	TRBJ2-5	TGTGCCAGCAGTACAGGGTCCCTAGCCTTGGAGACCCAGTACTTC	CASSTGSLALETQYF
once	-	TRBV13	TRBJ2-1	TGTGCCGGCAGTTTCGAGGGAGATGAGCAGTTCTTC	CAGSFEGDEQFF
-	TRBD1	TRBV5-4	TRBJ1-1	TGTGCCAGCAGCAACCGGGACAGGGGGTCAGTCACTGAAGCTTTCTTT	CASSNRDRGSVTEAFF
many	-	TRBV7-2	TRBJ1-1	TGTGCCAGCAGCTTAGTTGGTAGGACTGAAGCTTTCTTT	CASSLVGRTEAFF
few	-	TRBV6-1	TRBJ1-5	TGTGCCAGCAGCCCCGTTCTAATGGGTCAGCCCCAGCATTTT	CASSPVLMGQPQHF
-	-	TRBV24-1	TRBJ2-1	TGTGCCACCAGTGATTCCCCTCCGGGACACGCATACAATGAGCAGTTCTTC	CATSDSPPGHAYNEQFF
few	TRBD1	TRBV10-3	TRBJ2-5	TGTGCCATCAGTGGCGGATTACAGGGGGGCCAAGAGACCCAGTACTTC	CAISGGLQGGQETQYF
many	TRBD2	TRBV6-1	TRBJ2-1	TGTGCCAGCAGACGACTAGCGGACGACAATGAGCAGTTCTTC	CASRRLADDNEQFF
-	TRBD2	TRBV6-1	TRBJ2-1	TGTGCCATCCAACTAGCGCCCAGCTCCTACAATGAGCAGTTCTTC	CAIQLAPSSYNEQFF
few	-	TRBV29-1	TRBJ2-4	TGCAGCGTTCGGACTGACCTAGCCAAAAACATTCAGTACTTC	CSVRTDLAKNIQYF
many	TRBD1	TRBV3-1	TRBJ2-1	TGTGCCAGCAGCCTCCGGGACAGGGGCAACAATGAGCAGTTCTTC	CASSLRDRGNNEQFF
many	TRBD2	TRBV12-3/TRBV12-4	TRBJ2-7	TGTGCCAGCAGTTTACGGCCATGGGGGAATAGCGGGAGGGCCTCCTACGAGCAGTACTTC	CASSLRPWGNSGRASYEQYF
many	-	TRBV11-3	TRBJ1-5	TGTGCCAGCAGCGCCCGGTTCTCTAATCAGCCCCAGCATTTT	CASSARFSNQPQHF
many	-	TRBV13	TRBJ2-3	TGTGCCAGCAGCTTAAGTGTAGCGGGACAGAGCACAGATACGCAGTATTTT	CASSLSVAGQSTDTQYF